The T cell receptor (beta chain) described here comes from a study of blood T cell repertoires in COVID-19. On the study more broadly: There were acute and convalescent COVID-19 samples, and they came from the United States, Italy and Spain. PBMCs, B-cell-depleted T cells, or T cells were the source of the cDNA or gDNA that made up the material.

Germline lookup yields CDR1 GTSNPN and CDR2 SVGIG (reference sequence). The CDR3 is 14 amino acids. J was trimmed by 7 bases and V by 8 bases; bases with no gene match: 9. As processed by the authors: The assay estimated nucleated cells by amplifying reference gene primers. Data came from immunoSEQ multiplex PCR; TCRdb stores just in-frame clones and leaves some out. V and J calls and clone size are copied from that table; D and trimming were computed from the DNA. The sample lists about 65,000 clones, about 84% occurring once. This clone was recorded only once. The sequenced sample was peripheral blood. This sequence joins TRBV30 and TRBJ2-2; TRBD1 agrees at 11 bases. This TCR came from a human donor in a cohort sampled during active COVID-19. In nucleotides, the CDR3 is TGTGCCATCGGACAGGGGGCGCTCGGCGGGGAGCTGTTTTTT. This codes for CAIGQGALGGELFF.